This T cell receptor (beta chain) was sequenced for a study of identical twins. General study findings and limits: Abundant beta clonotypes from cord blood bore fewer insertions; memory repertoires lacked this pattern. The study found weaker excess twin sharing in beta out-of-frame sequences.

Template switching supplied a universal primer site; unique molecular identifiers were carried on the cDNA. TCRdb passed the 5' RACE reads through MiXCR, listing each CDR3 protein once. The sample records some 1,700,000 distinct CDR3 sequences, 25% to 35% being singletons. Only healthy Caucasians were enrolled as donors. This clonotype was seen a handful of times. Its antigen is still unknown. The ends lost 5 bases at V and 3 bases at J; junction bases unmatched: 5. Germline CDR1 and CDR2: SGDLS and YYNGEE. The CDR3 contains 14 residues. The sequencing sample was made of cord blood. The TCR was taken from a newborn girl in good health. This chain uses TRBV9 with TRBJ1-2; 9 nucleotides agree with TRBD1. The CDR3 sequence is CASRRTGDDYGYTF. The CDR3, as DNA: TGTGCCAGCAGGCGGACAGGGGATGACTATGGCTACACCTTC.